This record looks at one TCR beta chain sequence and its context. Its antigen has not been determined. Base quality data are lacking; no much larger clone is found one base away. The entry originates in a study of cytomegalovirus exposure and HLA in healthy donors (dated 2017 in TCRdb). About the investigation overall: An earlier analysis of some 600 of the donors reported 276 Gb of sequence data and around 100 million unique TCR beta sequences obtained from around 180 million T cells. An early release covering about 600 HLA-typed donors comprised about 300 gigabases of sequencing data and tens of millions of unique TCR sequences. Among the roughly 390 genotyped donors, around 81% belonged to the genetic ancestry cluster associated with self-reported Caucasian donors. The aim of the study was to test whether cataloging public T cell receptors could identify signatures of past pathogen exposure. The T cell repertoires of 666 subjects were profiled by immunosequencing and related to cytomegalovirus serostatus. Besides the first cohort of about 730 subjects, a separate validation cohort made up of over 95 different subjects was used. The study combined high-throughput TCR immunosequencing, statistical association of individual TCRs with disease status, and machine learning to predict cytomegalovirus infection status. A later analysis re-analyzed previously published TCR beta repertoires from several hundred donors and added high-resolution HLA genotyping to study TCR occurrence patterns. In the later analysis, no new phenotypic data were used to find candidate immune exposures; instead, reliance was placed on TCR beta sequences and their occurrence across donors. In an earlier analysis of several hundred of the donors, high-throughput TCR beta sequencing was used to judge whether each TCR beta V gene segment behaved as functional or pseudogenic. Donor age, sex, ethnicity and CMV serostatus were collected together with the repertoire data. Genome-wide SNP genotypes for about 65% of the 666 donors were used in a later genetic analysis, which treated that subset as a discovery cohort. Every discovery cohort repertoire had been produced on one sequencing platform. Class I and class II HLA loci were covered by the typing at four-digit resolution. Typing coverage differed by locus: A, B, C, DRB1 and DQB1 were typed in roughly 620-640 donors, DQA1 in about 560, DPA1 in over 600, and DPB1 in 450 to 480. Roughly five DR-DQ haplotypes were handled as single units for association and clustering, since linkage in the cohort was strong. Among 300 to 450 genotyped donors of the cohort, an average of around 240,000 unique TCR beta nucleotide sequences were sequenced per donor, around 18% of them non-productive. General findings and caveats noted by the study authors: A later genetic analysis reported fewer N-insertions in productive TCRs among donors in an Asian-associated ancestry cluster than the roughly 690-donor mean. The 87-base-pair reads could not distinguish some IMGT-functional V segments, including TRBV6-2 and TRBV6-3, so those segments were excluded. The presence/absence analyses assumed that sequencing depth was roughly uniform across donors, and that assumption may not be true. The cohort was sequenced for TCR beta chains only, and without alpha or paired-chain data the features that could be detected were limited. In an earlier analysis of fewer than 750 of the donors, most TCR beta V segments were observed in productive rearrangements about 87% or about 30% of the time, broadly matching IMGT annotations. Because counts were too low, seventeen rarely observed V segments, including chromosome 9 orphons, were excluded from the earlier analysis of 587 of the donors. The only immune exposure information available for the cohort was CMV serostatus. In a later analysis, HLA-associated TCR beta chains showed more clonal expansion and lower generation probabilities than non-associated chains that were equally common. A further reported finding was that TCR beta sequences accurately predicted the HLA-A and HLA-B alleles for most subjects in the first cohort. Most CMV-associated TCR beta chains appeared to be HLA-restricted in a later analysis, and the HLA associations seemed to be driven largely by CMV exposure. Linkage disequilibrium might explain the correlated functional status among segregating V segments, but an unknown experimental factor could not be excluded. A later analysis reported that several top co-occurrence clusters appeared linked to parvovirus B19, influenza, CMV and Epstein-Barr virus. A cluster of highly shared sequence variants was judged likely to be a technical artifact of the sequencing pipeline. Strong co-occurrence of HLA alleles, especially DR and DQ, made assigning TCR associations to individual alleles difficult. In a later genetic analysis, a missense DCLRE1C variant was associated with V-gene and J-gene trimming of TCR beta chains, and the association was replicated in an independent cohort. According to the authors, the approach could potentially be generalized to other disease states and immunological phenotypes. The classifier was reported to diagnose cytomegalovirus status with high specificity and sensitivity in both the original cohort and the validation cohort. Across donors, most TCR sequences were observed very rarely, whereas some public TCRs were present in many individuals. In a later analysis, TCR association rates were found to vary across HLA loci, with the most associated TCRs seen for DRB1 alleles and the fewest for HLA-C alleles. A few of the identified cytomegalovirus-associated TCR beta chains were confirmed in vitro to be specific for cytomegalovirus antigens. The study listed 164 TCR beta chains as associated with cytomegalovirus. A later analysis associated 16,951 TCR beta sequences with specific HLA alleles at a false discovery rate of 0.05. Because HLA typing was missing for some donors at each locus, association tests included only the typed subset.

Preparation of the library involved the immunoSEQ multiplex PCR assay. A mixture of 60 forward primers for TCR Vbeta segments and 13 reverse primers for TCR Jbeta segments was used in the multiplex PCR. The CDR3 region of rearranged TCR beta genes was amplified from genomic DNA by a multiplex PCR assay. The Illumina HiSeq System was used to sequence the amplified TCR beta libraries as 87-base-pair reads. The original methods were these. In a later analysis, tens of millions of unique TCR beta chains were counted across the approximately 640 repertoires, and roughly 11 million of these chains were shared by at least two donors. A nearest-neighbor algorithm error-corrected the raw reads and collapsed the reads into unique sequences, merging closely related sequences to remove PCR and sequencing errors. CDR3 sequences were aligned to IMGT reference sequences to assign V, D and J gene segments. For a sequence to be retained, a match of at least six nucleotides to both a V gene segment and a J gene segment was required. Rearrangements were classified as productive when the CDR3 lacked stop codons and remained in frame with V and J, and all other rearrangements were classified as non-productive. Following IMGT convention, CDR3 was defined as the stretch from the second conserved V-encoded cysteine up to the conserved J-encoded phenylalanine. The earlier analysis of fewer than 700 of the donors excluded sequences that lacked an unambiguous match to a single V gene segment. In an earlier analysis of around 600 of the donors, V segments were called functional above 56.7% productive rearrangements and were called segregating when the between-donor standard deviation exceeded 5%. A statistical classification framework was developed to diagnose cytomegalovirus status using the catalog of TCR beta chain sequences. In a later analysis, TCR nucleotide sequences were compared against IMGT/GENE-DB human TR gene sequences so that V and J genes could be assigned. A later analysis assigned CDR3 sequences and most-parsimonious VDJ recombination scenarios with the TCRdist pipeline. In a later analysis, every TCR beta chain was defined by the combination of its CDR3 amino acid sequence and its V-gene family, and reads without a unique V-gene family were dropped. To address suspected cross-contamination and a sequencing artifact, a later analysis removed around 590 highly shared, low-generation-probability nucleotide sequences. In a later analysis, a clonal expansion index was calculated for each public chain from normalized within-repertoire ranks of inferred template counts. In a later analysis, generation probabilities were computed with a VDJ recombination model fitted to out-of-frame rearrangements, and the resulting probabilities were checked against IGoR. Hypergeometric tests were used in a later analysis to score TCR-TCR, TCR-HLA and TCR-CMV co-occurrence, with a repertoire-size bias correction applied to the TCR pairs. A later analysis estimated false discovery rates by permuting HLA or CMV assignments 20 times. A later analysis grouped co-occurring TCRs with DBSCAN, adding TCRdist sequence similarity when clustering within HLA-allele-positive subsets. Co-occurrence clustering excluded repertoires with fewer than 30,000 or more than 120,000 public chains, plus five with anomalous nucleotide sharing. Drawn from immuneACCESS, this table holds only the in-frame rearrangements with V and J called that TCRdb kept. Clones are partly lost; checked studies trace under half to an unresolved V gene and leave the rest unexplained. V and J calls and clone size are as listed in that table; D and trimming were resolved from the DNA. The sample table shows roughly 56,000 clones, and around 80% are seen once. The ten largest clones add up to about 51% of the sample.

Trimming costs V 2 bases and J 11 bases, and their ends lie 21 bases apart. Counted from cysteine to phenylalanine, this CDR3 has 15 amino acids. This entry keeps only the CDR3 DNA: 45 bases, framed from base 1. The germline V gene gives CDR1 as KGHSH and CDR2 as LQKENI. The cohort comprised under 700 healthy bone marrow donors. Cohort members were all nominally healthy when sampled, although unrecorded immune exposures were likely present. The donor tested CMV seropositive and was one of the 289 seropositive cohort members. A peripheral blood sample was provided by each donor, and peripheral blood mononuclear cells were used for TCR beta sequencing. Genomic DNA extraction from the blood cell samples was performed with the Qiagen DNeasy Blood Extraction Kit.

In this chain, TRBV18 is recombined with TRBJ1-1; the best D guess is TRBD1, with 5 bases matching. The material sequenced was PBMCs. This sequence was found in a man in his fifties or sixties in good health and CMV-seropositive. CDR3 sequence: CASSPFIGDSIGAFF. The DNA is TGTGCCAGCTCACCATTCATCGGGGACTCTATCGGGGCTTTCTTT.